This TCR beta chain was sequenced during a study of T cells in Graves' hyperthyroidism and ophthalmopathy. Study-wide findings and caveats: A model of 13 V-J pairs discriminated ophthalmopathy from stable hyperthyroidism. Most thyroid clonotypes expanded above 0.001 appeared in blood too.

Amplification of TCR beta CDR3 regions used RNA as the template. An initial round of RT-PCR targeting the TCR CDR3 relied on the HTBI primer set. TCRdb re-called the multiplex PCR reads through MiXCR, storing one row per CDR3 protein. The sample carries a few hundred thousand distinct CDR3 sequences, 46% recorded once. With regard to this clonotype: Its matching antigen is unknown.

V was cut by 1 base and J by 2 bases, with 11 bases left in between. Germline V gives CDR1 LNHNV, CDR2 YYDKDF (reference sequence). The CDR3 is 15 residues long. Lactation, pregnancy, other autoimmune disease or uncontrolled infection excluded patients. Sequenced input: peripheral blood or thyroid tissue (not recorded which). This TCR came from an adult woman with Graves' disease, either hyperthyroidism or ophthalmopathy (not recorded which). The rearrangement uses TRBV15 and TRBJ1-2, with D unclear. This CDR3 reads CATSRAAAANYGYTF. The CDR3 DNA reads as TGTGCCACCAGCAGAGCAGCGGCAGCCAACTATGGCTACACCTTC.